The 28 T cell receptor beta chains presented below share a single source sample, sequenced in a study of T cells after yellow fever vaccination. TCRdb re-analysed the 5' RACE reads in MiXCR, keeping a single row per CDR3 protein. The data show some 300,000 distinct CDR3 sequences, around 9.3% seen once. Sequencing used CD4+ T cells sorted from PBMCs, obtained 5 days after the yellow fever booster vaccination. All receptors come from a man aged 18 to 29 who received the YFV17D yellow fever vaccine.

The rearrangement links TRBV4-3 to TRBJ1-5, with D perhaps TRBD1 (6 bases). The germline V and J ends were trimmed by 3 bases and 1 base, with 10 bases remaining between them. The CDR3 spans 15 residues. The germline V gene encodes CDR1 LGHNA and CDR2 YSLEER. The chain's CDR3 is CASSQERGSNQPQHF. Written as DNA, the CDR3 is TGCGCCAGCAGCCAGGAGAGGGGGAGCAATCAGCCCCAGCATTTT.

This clonotype showed up many times. The chain links TRBV29-1 to TRBJ2-3; no firm D call. The CDR3 covers 10 residues. Trimming pared 4 bases from V and 6 bases from J, leaving 5 bases between. CDR1 and CDR2 from the germline V gene are SQVTM and ANQGSEA. Here the CDR3 DNA reads TGCAGCGTTGGTGGGGATACGCAGTATTTT. Its protein is CSVGGDTQYF.

This clonotype was observed a handful of times. The CDR3 protein is CATSEPGNNSPLHF. In nucleotides, the CDR3 is TGTGCCACCAGTGAGCCGGGCAATAATTCACCCCTCCACTTT. J is TRBJ1-6 and V is TRBV24-1, with D uncertain. From germline, CDR1 is KGHDR and CDR2 SFDVKD. CDR3 length equals 14 residues. The V and J ends lost 4 bases and 5 bases respectively, with 8 bases between them.

This clonotype was counted many times. The genes are TRBV7-9 and TRBJ1-2; D call uncertain. The CDR3 runs 13 residues. The V end was cut by 0 bases, the J end by 4 bases, with 6 bases between. Germline CDR1 and CDR2: SEHNR and FQNEAQ (reference sequence). The CDR3 spells CASSLAGFYGYTF. The CDR3 region has the DNA TGTGCCAGCAGCTTAGCAGGTTTCTATGGCTACACCTTC.

J is TRBJ2-7 and V is TRBV4-1, with 7 bases matching TRBD1. This CDR3 has 16 residues. CDR1 and CDR2 from the germline V gene are MGHRA and YSYEKL. The junction had 14 bases not matched to a gene; V was cut back by 3 bases and J by 6 bases. CDR3 coding DNA: TGCGCCAGCAGCCACCTCCCCACAGGGGCCTCTTTCGAGCAGTACTTC. This gives the protein CASSHLPTGASFEQYF.

This clonotype was counted many times. The J gene is TRBJ1-2, the V gene TRBV7-2; D may be TRBD1 (6 bases). V was shortened by 2 bases and J by 5 bases, with 9 bases between the two germline ends. Germline values: CDR1 SGHTA, CDR2 FQGNSA. This CDR3 has 13 amino acids. The chain's CDR3 is CASSLWQGYGYTF. In DNA, the CDR3 is TGTGCCAGCAGCTTATGGCAGGGGTATGGCTACACCTTC.

The V gene is TRBV7-2, the J gene TRBJ1-1; D not certain. The CDR3 is 12 residues long. V lost 5 bases and J lost 12, with 16 bases in between. CDR1 and CDR2 from the germline V gene are SGHTA and FQGNSA. The chain's CDR3 is CASSREQNPTFF. The CDR3 coding sequence is TGTGCCAGCAGCCGCGAGCAGAATCCGACTTTCTTT.

This chain connects TRBV21-1 to TRBJ2-7; the DNA was not used to check the table's D call, TRBD2. TRBV21-1 is a documented pseudogene. This CDR3 contains 21 residues. CDR3 bases: TGTGCCAGCAGCAAAGTCTGGGCCCTCCGAAACCCGGGACTATCCTCCTACGAGCAGTACGTC. Protein sequence: CASSKVWALRNPGLSSYEQYV.

This clonotype was observed a handful of times. The chain is built from TRBV20-1 and TRBJ2-5; TRBD1 agrees at 7 bases. Germline V gene data show CDR1 as DFQATT and CDR2 as SNEGSKA (reference sequence). This CDR3 contains 15 residues. J lost 4 bases, V lost 5 bases, and 13 bases had no gene match. The chain's CDR3 is CSAYRTGRRAETQYF. The CDR3 DNA reads as TGCAGTGCTTACCGGACAGGTCGAAGGGCAGAGACCCAGTACTTC.

With regard to this clonotype: This may be a read error, as it is one base from a much larger clone. V usage is TRBV15 and J usage is TRBJ2-7; D might be TRBD1 (6 bases). This CDR3 region has 16 residues. Germline assignment: CDR1 LNHNV and CDR2 YYDKDF (reference sequence). CDR3 residues: CATSRGLTGSHYVQYF. For the CDR3, the DNA is TGTGCCACCAGCAGAGGGCTAACAGGGAGCCACTACGTGCAGTACTTC.

This clonotype was observed a handful of times. The chain couples TRBV12-3 or TRBV12-4 to TRBJ2-3; 7 bases map to TRBD1. CDR3 size: 15 residues. J lost 1 base, V lost 7 bases, and 8 bases had no gene match. For the CDR3, the DNA is TGTGCCAGCACCCTCGACAGGGTTGGCACAGATACGCAGTATTTT. Amino acids: CASTLDRVGTDTQYF.

This clonotype was detected only a few times. The gene calls are TRBV7-9 and TRBJ2-1; 9 positions agree with TRBD2. The CDR3 has 15 amino acids. The germline V gene encodes CDR1 SEHNR and CDR2 FQNEAQ (reference sequence). Unmatched junction bases numbered 9, after V lost 5 bases and J lost 7 bases. This CDR3 reads CASSPPGLARNEQFF. Here the CDR3 DNA reads TGTGCCAGCAGCCCTCCAGGACTAGCGAGAAATGAGCAGTTCTTC.

This clonotype was detected once. V is TRBV5-3 and J is TRBJ1-5, with TRBD1 matching over 7 bases. TRBV5-3 counts as an open reading frame of uncertain function. CDR3 length: 15 residues. Trimming took 5 bases from V and 7 from J; bases not matched to a gene: 12. CDR3 sequence: CARRLPPKQGQPQHF. CDR3 nucleotide sequence: TGTGCCAGAAGACTGCCTCCGAAACAGGGGCAGCCCCAGCATTTT.

In this sample, this clonotype turned up many times. The V gene is TRBV20-1, the J gene TRBJ2-4, with TRBD1 identical over 7 bases. Germline V lookup: CDR1 DFQATT, CDR2 SNEGSKA (reference sequence). J gave up 0 bases and V 3 bases, and 11 bases lay outside the gene matches. The CDR3 is 17 residues long. The CDR3 nucleotides are TGCAGTGCTAGCCACAGGGGCCTGAAACTAGCCAAAAACATTCAGTACTTC. Residues: CSASHRGLKLAKNIQYF.

This clonotype was seen repeatedly, ten times or more. The gene calls are TRBV20-1 and TRBJ2-1; 8 nucleotides match TRBD1. This CDR3 is built from 15 residues. CDR1 and CDR2 (germline): DFQATT, SNEGSKA (reference sequence). After removal of 3 bases from V and 7 bases from J, the junction contained 11 bases not matched to a gene. The CDR3 DNA follows: TGCAGTGCTAGGGACAGGGCCCTACTTAGGAATGAGCAGTTCTTC. Translation: CSARDRALLRNEQFF.

The chain is built from TRBV5-4 and TRBJ2-2; 10 nucleotides align to TRBD2. This CDR3 is built from 17 residues. Germline V gene sequence: CDR1 SGHNT, CDR2 YYREEE (reference sequence). J lost 2 bases, V lost 2 bases, and 6 bases had no gene match. Here the CDR3 reads CASSFDSGGKNTGELFF. The CDR3 DNA reads as TGTGCCAGCAGCTTCGATAGCGGGGGGAAAAACACCGGGGAGCTGTTTTTT.

This clonotype appeared a few times. This rearrangement joins TRBV19 to TRBJ2-1, with 7 bases lining up with TRBD1. V shed 1 base, J shed 0 bases, and the junction held 12 bases outside the gene matches. The germline gives CDR1 LNHDA, CDR2 SQIVND (reference sequence). This CDR3 comprises 19 residues. CDR3 sequence reads: CASSIVGTAVLSSYNEQFF. The CDR3 bases are TGTGCCAGTAGTATAGTTGGGACAGCCGTTTTGAGCTCCTACAATGAGCAGTTCTTC.

Only a few counts were recorded for this clonotype. This chain connects TRBV6-2 or TRBV6-3 to TRBJ2-7; 7 bases line up with TRBD2. J was trimmed by 9 bases and V by 5 bases; bases with no gene match: 10. The CDR3 runs 13 residues. The V gene's germline CDR1 is MNHEY and CDR2 SVGEGT. The CDR3 reads CASSPRTRNGQYV. DNA for the CDR3: TGTGCCAGCAGTCCCCGGACTAGAAACGGGCAGTACGTC.

This clonotype came up many times. The V gene is TRBV28, the J gene TRBJ2-1; D not certain. CDR1 MDHEN and CDR2 SYDVKM come from the germline V gene. The CDR3 spans 9 residues. The ends were cut back, 9 bases at V and 6 bases at J, with 3 bases in the middle. The CDR3 DNA reads TGTGCCAGGATCAATGAGCAGTTCTTC. Protein product: CARINEQFF.

This clonotype was found many times. The chain recombines TRBV20-1 with TRBJ2-3; 12 bases match TRBD2. The junction had 7 bases not matched to a gene; V was cut back by 6 bases and J by 6 bases. The germline gives CDR1 DFQATT, CDR2 SNEGSKA (reference sequence). The CDR3 is made up of 14 amino acids. The chain's CDR3 is CSAPTSGGGDTQYF. CDR3 nucleotide sequence: TGCAGTGCCCCGACTAGCGGGGGAGGTGATACGCAGTATTTT.

This sequence joins TRBV5-4 and TRBJ2-1; 9 bases map to TRBD2. Unmatched junction bases numbered 6, after V lost 3 bases and J lost 5 bases. This CDR3 has 15 residues. In germline, CDR1 is SGHNT, CDR2 YYREEE (reference sequence). In DNA, the CDR3 is TGTGCCAGCAGCTCCCAGACTAGCGGTGACAATGAGCAGTTCTTC. Its protein product is CASSSQTSGDNEQFF.

This clonotype was counted ten times or more. The V gene is TRBV7-2, the J gene TRBJ2-2; maybe TRBD2 (6 bases). Germline CDR1 SGHTA, CDR2 FQGNSA. Deletions cut 3 bases from V and 0 bases from J, with 11 bases between. The CDR3 is 16 residues long. In DNA, the CDR3 is TGTGCCAGCAGCTTCAACGGGGGTCCGAACACCGGGGAGCTGTTTTTT. It is translated as CASSFNGGPNTGELFF.

V is TRBV3-1 and J is TRBJ2-7; D possibly corresponds to TRBD2 (5 bases). V was trimmed by 2 bases and J by 1 base, leaving 6 bases between them. In germline, CDR1 is LGHDT, CDR2 YNNKEL (reference sequence). The CDR3 totals 13 residues. The DNA for the CDR3 is TGTGCCAGCAGCCAACCGGGATCCTACGAGCAGTACGTC. Translated, it gives CASSQPGSYEQYV.

The chain has TRBV5-1 and TRBJ1-1; 7 nucleotides match TRBD1. This CDR3 is 12 amino acids long. V shed 2 bases, J shed 10 bases, and the junction held 5 bases outside the gene matches. Germline V CDR1 and CDR2: SGHRS, YFSETQ. CDR3 amino acids: CASSLDRVSAFF. DNA of the CDR3: TGCGCCAGCAGCTTAGACAGGGTGTCAGCTTTCTTT.

The rearrangement links TRBV18 to TRBJ2-3, with TRBD2 matching 8 bases. Germline V gene lookup returns CDR1 KGHSH and CDR2 LQKENI. The ends lost 3 bases at V and 4 bases at J; junction bases unmatched: 12. The CDR3 has 17 residues. The CDR3 DNA sequence: TGTGCCAGCTCACCGCGGGGGGCCGCAGCGGGTTCAGATACGCAGTATTTT. Amino acid sequence: CASSPRGAAAGSDTQYF.

This clonotype showed up just a few times. This chain joins TRBV12-3 or TRBV12-4 and TRBJ2-5, with D unclear. Trimming shortened V by 2 bases and J by 4 bases, and 11 bases separated the two germline ends. CDR3 size: 14 residues. CDR3 region: CASSLTVWGETQYF. In nucleotides, the CDR3 is TGTGCCAGCAGTTTAACAGTTTGGGGAGAGACCCAGTACTTC.

V is TRBV5-4 and J is TRBJ1-1; D ambiguous. Trimming stripped 0 bases from V and 1 base from J, with 7 bases between. Germline V gives CDR1 SGHNT, CDR2 YYREEE (reference sequence). The CDR3 consists of 14 residues. CDR3 amino acids: CASSLASENTEAFF. In DNA form, the CDR3 reads TGTGCCAGCAGCTTGGCCTCCGAGAACACTGAAGCTTTCTTT.

This clonotype was observed at least ten times. This chain uses TRBV21-1 with TRBJ2-7; the D call of TRBD2 is as the table states it, not checked on the DNA. TRBV21-1 is shown as a pseudogene. The CDR3 has 20 residues. CDR3 DNA: TGTGCCAGCAGCAAAGGGGACCCGGGACTAGCGGGGGGGAGCTCCTACGAGCAGTACGTC. Translating it yields CASSKGDPGLAGGSSYEQYV.